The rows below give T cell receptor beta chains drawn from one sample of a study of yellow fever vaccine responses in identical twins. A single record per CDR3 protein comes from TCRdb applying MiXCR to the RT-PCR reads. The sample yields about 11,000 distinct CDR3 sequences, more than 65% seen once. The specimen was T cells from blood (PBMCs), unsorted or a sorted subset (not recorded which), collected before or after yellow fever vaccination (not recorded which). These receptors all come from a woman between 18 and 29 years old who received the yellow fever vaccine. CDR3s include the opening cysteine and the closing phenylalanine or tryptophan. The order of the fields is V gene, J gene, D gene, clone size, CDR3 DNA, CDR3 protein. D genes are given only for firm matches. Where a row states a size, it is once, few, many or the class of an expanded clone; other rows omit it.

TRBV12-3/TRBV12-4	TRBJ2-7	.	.	TGTGCCAGCAGTTATAGTCGCTACGAGCAGTACTTC	CASSYSRYEQYF
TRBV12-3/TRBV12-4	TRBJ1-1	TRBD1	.	TGTGCCAGCAGTTTATTTCAGGGGGCGTCTCTTACGGACACTGAAGCTTTCTTT	CASSLFQGASLTDTEAFF
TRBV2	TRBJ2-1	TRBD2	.	TGTGCCAGCAGTGGCCGTAGCGGGAGACACCCCTACAATGAGCAGTTCTTC	CASSGRSGRHPYNEQFF
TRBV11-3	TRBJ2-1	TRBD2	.	TGTGCCAGCAGCCTAGCGGGAGGAACCTACAATGAGCAGTTCTTC	CASSLAGGTYNEQFF
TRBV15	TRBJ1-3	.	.	TGTGCCACCAGCGATAGCAGGGTTGGAAACACCATATATTTT	CATSDSRVGNTIYF
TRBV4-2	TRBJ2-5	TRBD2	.	TGTGCCAGCAGCCAAGATCGAGAGTACGGGGGGGTGGGGGAGACCCAGTACTTC	CASSQDREYGGVGETQYF
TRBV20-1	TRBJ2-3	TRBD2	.	TGCAGTGCTAGAGATGTTAGCGGGAGCCTGAGAGATACGCAGTATTTT	CSARDVSGSLRDTQYF
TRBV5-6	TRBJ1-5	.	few	TGTGCCAGCAGCTCGGCGAGGTATAGCAATCAGCCCCAGCATTTT	CASSSARYSNQPQHF
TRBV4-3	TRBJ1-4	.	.	TGCGCCAGCAGCCAAGATCCGGGGGGCACAACTAATGAAAAACTGTTTTTT	CASSQDPGGTTNEKLFF
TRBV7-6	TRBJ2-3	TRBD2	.	TGTGCCAGCAGCTTAGAACGGGGGGGCACGCAGTATTTT	CASSLERGGTQYF
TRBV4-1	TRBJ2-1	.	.	TGCGCCAGCAGCCAAGAACTTGAGCAGTTCTTC	CASSQELEQFF
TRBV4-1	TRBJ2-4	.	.	TGCGCCAGCAGCCAAGACCCCTGGGGAGCGGCCAAAAACATTCAGTACTTC	CASSQDPWGAAKNIQYF
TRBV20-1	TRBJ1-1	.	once	TGCAGTGCTAGGGGGGTTGAAGCTTTCTTT	CSARGVEAFF
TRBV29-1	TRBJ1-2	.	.	TGCAGCGCCGAGGATCGCTATGGCTACACCTTC	CSAEDRYGYTF
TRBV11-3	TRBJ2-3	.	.	TGTGCCAGCAGCCGACCAGGGTTGGATACGCAGTATTTT	CASSRPGLDTQYF
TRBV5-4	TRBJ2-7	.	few	TGTGCCAGCAGCTCCTCCTACGAGCAGTACTTC	CASSSSYEQYF
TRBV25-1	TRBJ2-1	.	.	TGTGCCAGCAGTGGAGGAGGGGGACCCTACAATGAGCAGTTCTTC	CASSGGGGPYNEQFF
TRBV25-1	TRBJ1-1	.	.	TGTGCCAGCAGTGACACAGGGATGCCCACTGAAGCTTTCTTT	CASSDTGMPTEAFF
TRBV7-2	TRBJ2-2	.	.	TGTGCCAGCTTGTGGACAGCGGGTTTCACCGGGGAGCTGTTTTTT	CASLWTAGFTGELFF
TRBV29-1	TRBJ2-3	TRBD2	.	TGCAGCGTTGAAATTAGCGGGGGGGCCGTCCGCACAGATACGCAGTATTTT	CSVEISGGAVRTDTQYF
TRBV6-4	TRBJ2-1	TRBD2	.	TGTGCCAGCAGTGACTCGGCTAGCGGGACCCCCAATGAGCAGTTCTTC	CASSDSASGTPNEQFF
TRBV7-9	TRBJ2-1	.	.	TGTGCCAGCAGGATTGGGGGTTCCTACAATGAGCAGTTCTTC	CASRIGGSYNEQFF
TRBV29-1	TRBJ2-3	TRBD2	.	TGCAGCGTTCCTGGACTAGCGGGAGGACCACCAGGGGATACGCAGTATTTT	CSVPGLAGGPPGDTQYF
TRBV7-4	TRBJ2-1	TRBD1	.	TGTGCCAGCAGCTTAGGACTGTCCAGGGGGCTTGGGAATGAGCAGTTCTTC	CASSLGLSRGLGNEQFF
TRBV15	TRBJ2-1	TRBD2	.	TGTGCCACCAGCAGAGCGGGGGGGCCGTCCGATGAGCAGTTCTTC	CATSRAGGPSDEQFF
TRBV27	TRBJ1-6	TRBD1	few	TGTGCCAGCAGTGCGGCAGCCCCGGGACAGGGGTATTCACCCCTCCACTTT	CASSAAAPGQGYSPLHF